This is a list of T cell receptor beta chains from one sample in a study of blood T cell repertoires in COVID-19. Method: immunoSEQ multiplex PCR; TCRdb's copy keeps in-frame clones and lacks some. The sample includes 91,000 or so clones, about 93% of them seen just once. The sample taken for sequencing was peripheral blood. The source is a woman aged 50 to 60 in a cohort sampled during active COVID-19. Each CDR3 is given with its conserved first and last residue. D genes are given only for firm matches. The listing skips clone size in some rows; elsewhere it reads once, few, many or a size class.

v_gene: TRBV7-8
d_gene: TRBD2
abundance: -
j_gene: TRBJ2-7
CDR3nt: TGTGCCAGCAGCTCCCGTCGTCTAGCGGGGGCCGAGCAGTACTTC
CDR3aa: CASSSRRLAGAEQYF

v_gene: TRBV6-5
d_gene: -
abundance: -
j_gene: TRBJ2-6
CDR3nt: TGTGCCAGCAGTCACGGGGGTAGTGGGGCCAACGTCCTGACTTTC
CDR3aa: CASSHGGSGANVLTF

v_gene: TRBV21-1
d_gene: -
abundance: -
j_gene: TRBJ1-5
CDR3nt: TGTGCCAGCAAACTCCAGGGGGCGGGCAATCAGCCCCAGCATTTT
CDR3aa: CASKLQGAGNQPQHF

v_gene: TRBV6-4
d_gene: TRBD1
abundance: -
j_gene: TRBJ1-2
CDR3nt: TGTGCCAGCAGGAGGACAGGGGGCGGCTACACCTTC
CDR3aa: CASRRTGGGYTF

v_gene: TRBV3-1/TRBV3-2
d_gene: -
abundance: -
j_gene: TRBJ1-5
CDR3nt: TGTGCCAGCAGCCAAAGCCAGGATCAGCCCCAGCATTTT
CDR3aa: CASSQSQDQPQHF

v_gene: TRBV7-9
d_gene: TRBD2
abundance: -
j_gene: TRBJ2-5
CDR3nt: TGTGCCAGCAGCCCCATACGGACTAGCGGGAGGGCCCGCCAAGAGACCCAGTACTTC
CDR3aa: CASSPIRTSGRARQETQYF

v_gene: TRBV25-1
d_gene: -
abundance: -
j_gene: TRBJ1-2
CDR3nt: TGTGCCAGCAGTGAAGACAGATCTAACTATGGCTACACCTTC
CDR3aa: CASSEDRSNYGYTF

v_gene: TRBV3-1/TRBV3-2
d_gene: -
abundance: few
j_gene: TRBJ2-7
CDR3nt: TGTGCCAGCAGCCAAATGTTTCGGGGGAAGGACGAGCAGTACTTC
CDR3aa: CASSQMFRGKDEQYF

v_gene: TRBV27
d_gene: -
abundance: -
j_gene: TRBJ2-7
CDR3nt: TGTGCCAGCAGTCCCGGACAGATCTCCTACGAGCAGTACTTC
CDR3aa: CASSPGQISYEQYF

v_gene: TRBV6-6
d_gene: -
abundance: -
j_gene: TRBJ2-7
CDR3nt: TGTGCCAGCAGCCTGAGCGGGCCCAGCTCCTACGAGCAGTACTTC
CDR3aa: CASSLSGPSSYEQYF

v_gene: TRBV12-3/TRBV12-4
d_gene: -
abundance: -
j_gene: TRBJ2-7
CDR3nt: TGTGCCAGCAGTTTGACAAGCTCCTACGAGCAGTACTTC
CDR3aa: CASSLTSSYEQYF

v_gene: TRBV6-2/TRBV6-3
d_gene: TRBD1
abundance: -
j_gene: TRBJ1-6
CDR3nt: TGTGCCAGCAGTTCCGGGACAGGGAATTCACCCCTCCACTTT
CDR3aa: CASSSGTGNSPLHF

v_gene: TRBV4-2
d_gene: -
abundance: few
j_gene: TRBJ2-7
CDR3nt: TGTGCCAGCAGCCAAAGTCACAGCCCAACAACCTACGAGCAGTACTTC
CDR3aa: CASSQSHSPTTYEQYF

v_gene: TRBV10-3
d_gene: TRBD2
abundance: once
j_gene: TRBJ2-1
CDR3nt: TGTGCCACCCGACCCCTTGGGACTAGCGGGGCTAAGGGGGACAATGAGCAGTTCTTC
CDR3aa: CATRPLGTSGAKGDNEQFF

v_gene: TRBV9
d_gene: TRBD1
abundance: -
j_gene: TRBJ1-6
CDR3nt: TGTGCCAGCAGCCCACCCCGAGACAGGGTAAAGTCCTATAATTCACCCCTCCACTTT
CDR3aa: CASSPPRDRVKSYNSPLHF

v_gene: TRBV28
d_gene: -
abundance: -
j_gene: TRBJ1-1
CDR3nt: TGTGCCAGCAGGCCACACGGGTCCGTCACTGAAGCTTTCTTT
CDR3aa: CASRPHGSVTEAFF

v_gene: TRBV2
d_gene: TRBD2
abundance: -
j_gene: TRBJ2-3
CDR3nt: TGTGCCAGCAGTGGGACTAGTTCCGAGGTAGATACGCAGTATTTT
CDR3aa: CASSGTSSEVDTQYF

v_gene: TRBV2
d_gene: TRBD2
abundance: once
j_gene: TRBJ2-7
CDR3nt: TGTGCCAGCAGTGAGGCTAGCGGCCACTCCTACGAGCAGTACTTC
CDR3aa: CASSEASGHSYEQYF

v_gene: TRBV28
d_gene: TRBD1
abundance: -
j_gene: TRBJ1-2
CDR3nt: TGTGCCAGCAGTCCCACCGGGACAGGCTATGGCTACACCTTC
CDR3aa: CASSPTGTGYGYTF

v_gene: TRBV4-1
d_gene: -
abundance: -
j_gene: TRBJ2-1
CDR3nt: TGCGCCAGCAGCCAAATGATCACAGGCGGCCGCCACCACATTTACAATGAGCAGTTCTTC
CDR3aa: CASSQMITGGRHHIYNEQFF

v_gene: TRBV6-5
d_gene: TRBD1
abundance: -
j_gene: TRBJ2-7
CDR3nt: TGTGCCAGCAGTTACTCGACAGGGTTTTACGAGCAGTACTTC
CDR3aa: CASSYSTGFYEQYF

v_gene: TRBV24-1
d_gene: -
abundance: few
j_gene: TRBJ2-2
CDR3nt: TGTGCCACCAGTGACCCGAAGGGGGGGCCCACCGGGGAGCTGTTTTTT
CDR3aa: CATSDPKGGPTGELFF

v_gene: TRBV5-1
d_gene: -
abundance: -
j_gene: TRBJ1-6
CDR3nt: TGCGCCAGCAGCTACGACAGGAGCTCCTATAATTCACCCCTCCACTTT
CDR3aa: CASSYDRSSYNSPLHF

v_gene: TRBV7-9
d_gene: -
abundance: once
j_gene: TRBJ2-7
CDR3nt: TGTGCCACCTCAGGGGGGTCCTACGAGCAGTACTTC
CDR3aa: CATSGGSYEQYF

v_gene: TRBV5-1
d_gene: TRBD1
abundance: -
j_gene: TRBJ1-2
CDR3nt: TGCGCCAGCACCGGGACAGACTATGGCTACACCTTC
CDR3aa: CASTGTDYGYTF

v_gene: TRBV6-6
d_gene: -
abundance: -
j_gene: TRBJ2-3
CDR3nt: TGTGCCAGCAGTTACGCGGGCCGTACAGATACGCAGTATTTT
CDR3aa: CASSYAGRTDTQYF

v_gene: TRBV7-3
d_gene: TRBD2
abundance: -
j_gene: TRBJ2-2
CDR3nt: TGTGCCAGCAGCTTGGGCCCCAGCGGGAGGGCCACCGGGGAGCTGTTTTTT
CDR3aa: CASSLGPSGRATGELFF

v_gene: TRBV7-2
d_gene: -
abundance: -
j_gene: TRBJ1-6
CDR3nt: TGTGCCAGCAGGCGTAGGGCCAGGGATTCTAATTCACCCCTCCACTTT
CDR3aa: CASRRRARDSNSPLHF

v_gene: TRBV4-1
d_gene: TRBD1
abundance: -
j_gene: TRBJ1-2
CDR3nt: TGCGCCAGCAGCCAAGTGGGACAGCTTCATGGCTACACCTTC
CDR3aa: CASSQVGQLHGYTF

v_gene: TRBV6-5
d_gene: -
abundance: -
j_gene: TRBJ1-1
CDR3nt: TGTGCCAGCAGCCACCCGGGGGGACTGAACACTGAAGCTTTCTTT
CDR3aa: CASSHPGGLNTEAFF

v_gene: TRBV9
d_gene: -
abundance: -
j_gene: TRBJ1-3
CDR3nt: TGTGCCAGCAGCGTAGCGTCTAAGTCAAACACCATATATTTT
CDR3aa: CASSVASKSNTIYF

v_gene: TRBV7-9
d_gene: -
abundance: -
j_gene: TRBJ2-2
CDR3nt: TGTGCCAGCAGCTCGACCGGGACTCTTGGCACCGGGGAGCTGTTTTTT
CDR3aa: CASSSTGTLGTGELFF

v_gene: TRBV4-1
d_gene: -
abundance: -
j_gene: TRBJ2-1
CDR3nt: TGCGCCAGCAGCCAATTAGCGGCCCCCCGCTCCTACAATGAGCAGTTCTTC
CDR3aa: CASSQLAAPRSYNEQFF

v_gene: TRBV6-6
d_gene: -
abundance: -
j_gene: TRBJ1-2
CDR3nt: TGTGCCAGCAGGGAGGGAGTTGACTATGGCTACACCTTC
CDR3aa: CASREGVDYGYTF

v_gene: TRBV6-5
d_gene: TRBD1
abundance: once
j_gene: TRBJ1-2
CDR3nt: TGTGCCACTATTAAGAGGGGGCGGATCGATGGCTACACCTTC
CDR3aa: CATIKRGRIDGYTF

v_gene: TRBV3-1/TRBV3-2
d_gene: TRBD1
abundance: -
j_gene: TRBJ1-2
CDR3nt: TGTGCCAGCAGGGGCCAGGGGGAGGATGGCTACACCTTC
CDR3aa: CASRGQGEDGYTF

v_gene: TRBV19
d_gene: -
abundance: -
j_gene: TRBJ1-2
CDR3nt: TGTGCCAGTAGTACCGACGCAGGGGTTGGCTACACCTTC
CDR3aa: CASSTDAGVGYTF